This T cell receptor (beta chain) was identified during a study of identical twins. In this sample, this clonotype turned up a few times. Trimming removed 6 bases from V and 3 bases from J; junction bases left unmatched: 14. Germline lookup yields CDR1 LGHNA and CDR2 YSLEER. The CDR3 is 16 amino acids. Each cDNA held unique molecular identifiers, and template switching gave it a universal primer site. TCRdb ran MiXCR on the 5' RACE reads and lists one entry per CDR3 protein. The data show over 500,000 distinct CDR3 sequences, around 20% seen once. The sample also formed part of further work on T cells expressing NK-cell markers. That source adds: Within several experiments, an anti-gamma-delta TCR antibody kept the sorting limited to alpha-beta TCR T cells. Dominant NKG2C+ clonotypes made up about 1.0-7.0% of CD8+ T cells in roughly 6 donors.

The TCR originated in a woman aged 18 to 35 in good health. V and J are TRBV4-3 and TRBJ2-7, with 7 bases lining up with TRBD1. Sequenced input: CD4+ T cells sorted from blood. CDR3 bases: TGCGCCAGCAGTCCGGTAGGTGGGACAGCGTTCTACGAGCAGTACTTC. It specifies CASSPVGGTAFYEQYF.